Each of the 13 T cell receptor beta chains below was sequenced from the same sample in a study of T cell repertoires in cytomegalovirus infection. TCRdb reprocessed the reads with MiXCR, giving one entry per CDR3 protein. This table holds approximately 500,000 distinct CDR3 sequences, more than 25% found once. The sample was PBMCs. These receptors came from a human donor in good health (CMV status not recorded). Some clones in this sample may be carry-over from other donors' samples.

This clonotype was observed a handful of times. This chain's CDR3 is CASRKTDRLEKLFF. CDR3 coding DNA: TGTGCCAGCAGGAAGACAGATCGACTTGAAAAACTGTTTTTT. The chain recombines TRBV6-5 with TRBJ1-4, with D possibly being TRBD1 (5 bases). There are 14 residues in the CDR3. Germline CDR1 is MNHEY and CDR2 is SVGAGI. V was shortened by 6 bases and J by 7 bases, with 15 bases between the two germline ends.

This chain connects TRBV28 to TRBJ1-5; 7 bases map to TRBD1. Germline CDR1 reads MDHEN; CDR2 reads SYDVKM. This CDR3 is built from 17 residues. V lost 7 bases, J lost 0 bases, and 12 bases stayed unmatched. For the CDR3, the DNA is TGTGCCAGCACCCCCCGACAGGGTGGATATAGCAATCAGCCCCAGCATTTT. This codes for CASTPRQGGYSNQPQHF.

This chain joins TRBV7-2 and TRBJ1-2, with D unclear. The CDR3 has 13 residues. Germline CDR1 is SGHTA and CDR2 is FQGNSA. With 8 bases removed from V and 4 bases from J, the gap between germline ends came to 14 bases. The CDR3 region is CASRRGPSYGYTF. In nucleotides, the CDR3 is TGTGCCAGCCGACGGGGTCCCAGCTATGGCTACACCTTC.

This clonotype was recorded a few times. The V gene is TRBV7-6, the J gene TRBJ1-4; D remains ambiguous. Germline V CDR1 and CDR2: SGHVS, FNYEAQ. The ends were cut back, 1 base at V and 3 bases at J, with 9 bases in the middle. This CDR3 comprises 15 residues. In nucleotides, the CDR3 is TGTGCCAGCAGCTTAGGGCGGGCGGCTAATGAAAAACTGTTTTTT. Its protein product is CASSLGRAANEKLFF.

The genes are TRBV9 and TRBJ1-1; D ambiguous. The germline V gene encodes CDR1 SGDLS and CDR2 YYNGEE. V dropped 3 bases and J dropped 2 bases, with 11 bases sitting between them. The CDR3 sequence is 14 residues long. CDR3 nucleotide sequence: TGTGCCAGCAGCGCGTCAGGACGAAACACTGAAGCTTTCTTT. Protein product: CASSASGRNTEAFF.

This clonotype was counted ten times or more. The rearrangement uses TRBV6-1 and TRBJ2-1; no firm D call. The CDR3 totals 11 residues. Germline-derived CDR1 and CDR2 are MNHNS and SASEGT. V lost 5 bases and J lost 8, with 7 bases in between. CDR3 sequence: CASSSSYEQFF. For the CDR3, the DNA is TGTGCCAGCAGTTCTTCCTATGAGCAGTTCTTC.

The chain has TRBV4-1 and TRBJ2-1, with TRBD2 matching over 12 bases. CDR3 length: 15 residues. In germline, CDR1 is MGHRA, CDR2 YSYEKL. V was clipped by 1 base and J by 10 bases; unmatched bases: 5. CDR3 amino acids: CASSQASGRAGEQFF. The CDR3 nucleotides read TGCGCCAGCAGCCAAGCTAGCGGGAGGGCTGGGGAGCAGTTCTTC.

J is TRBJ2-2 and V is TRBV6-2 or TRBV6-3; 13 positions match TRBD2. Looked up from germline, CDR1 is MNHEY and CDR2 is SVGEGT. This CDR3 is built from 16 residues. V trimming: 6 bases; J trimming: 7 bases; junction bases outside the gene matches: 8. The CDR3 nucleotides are TGTGCCAGCAGACCTAGGACTAGCGGGAGCCACGGGGAGCTGTTTTTT. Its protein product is CASRPRTSGSHGELFF.

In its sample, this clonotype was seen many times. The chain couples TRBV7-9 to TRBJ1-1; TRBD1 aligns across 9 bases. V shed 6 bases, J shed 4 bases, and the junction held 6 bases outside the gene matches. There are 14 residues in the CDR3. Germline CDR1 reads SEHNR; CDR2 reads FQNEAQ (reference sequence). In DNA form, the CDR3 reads TGTGCCAGCAGATTCGGACAGGGGATCACTGAAGCTTTCTTT. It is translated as CASRFGQGITEAFF. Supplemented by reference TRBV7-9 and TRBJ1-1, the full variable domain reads DTGVSQNPRHKITKRGQNVTFRCDPISEHNRLYWYRQTLGQGPEFLTYFQNEAQLEKSRLLSDRFSAERPKGSFSTLEIQRTEQGDSAMYLCASRFGQGITEAFFGQGTRLTVV.

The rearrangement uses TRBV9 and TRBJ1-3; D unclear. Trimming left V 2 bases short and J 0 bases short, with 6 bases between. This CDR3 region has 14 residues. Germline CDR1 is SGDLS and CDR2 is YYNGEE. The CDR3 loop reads CASSVRLSGNTIYF. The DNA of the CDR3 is TGTGCCAGCAGCGTTCGACTCTCTGGAAACACCATATATTTT.

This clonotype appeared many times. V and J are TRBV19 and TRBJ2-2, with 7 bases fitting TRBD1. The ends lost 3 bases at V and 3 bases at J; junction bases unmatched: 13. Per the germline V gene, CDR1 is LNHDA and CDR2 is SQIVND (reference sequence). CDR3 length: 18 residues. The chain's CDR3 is CASSIRSGGRRYTGELFF. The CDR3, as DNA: TGTGCCAGTAGTATTCGGTCAGGGGGAAGACGGTACACCGGGGAGCTGTTTTTT.

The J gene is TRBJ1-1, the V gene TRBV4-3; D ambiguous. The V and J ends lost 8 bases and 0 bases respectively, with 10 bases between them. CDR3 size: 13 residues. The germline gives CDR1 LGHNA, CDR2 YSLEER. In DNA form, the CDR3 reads TGCGCCAGCGGAAACCGTATGAACACTGAAGCTTTCTTT. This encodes CASGNRMNTEAFF.

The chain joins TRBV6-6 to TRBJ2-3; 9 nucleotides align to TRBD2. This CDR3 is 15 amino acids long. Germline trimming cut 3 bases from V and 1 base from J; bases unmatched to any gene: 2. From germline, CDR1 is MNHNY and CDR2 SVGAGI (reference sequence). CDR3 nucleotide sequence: TGTGCCAGCAGTTATTTAGCGGGAGGCACAGATACGCAGTATTTT. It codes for CASSYLAGGTDTQYF.